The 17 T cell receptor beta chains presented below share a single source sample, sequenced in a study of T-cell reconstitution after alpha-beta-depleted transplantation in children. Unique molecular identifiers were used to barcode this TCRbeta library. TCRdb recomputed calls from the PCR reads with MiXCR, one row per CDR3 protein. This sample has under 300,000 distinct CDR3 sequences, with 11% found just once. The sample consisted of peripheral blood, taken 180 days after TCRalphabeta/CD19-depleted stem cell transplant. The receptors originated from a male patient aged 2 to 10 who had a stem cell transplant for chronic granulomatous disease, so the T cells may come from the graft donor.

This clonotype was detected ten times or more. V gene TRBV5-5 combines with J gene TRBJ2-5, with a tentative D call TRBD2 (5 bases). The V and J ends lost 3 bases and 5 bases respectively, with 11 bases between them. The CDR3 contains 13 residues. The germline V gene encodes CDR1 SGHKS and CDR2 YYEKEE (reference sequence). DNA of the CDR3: TGTGCCAGCAGCTCCCGGACTTTGGAGACCCAGTACTTC. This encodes CASSSRTLETQYF.

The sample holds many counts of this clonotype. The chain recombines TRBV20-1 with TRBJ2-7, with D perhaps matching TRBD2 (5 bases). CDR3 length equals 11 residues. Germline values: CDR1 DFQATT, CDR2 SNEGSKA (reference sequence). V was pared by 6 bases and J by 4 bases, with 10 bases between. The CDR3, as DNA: TGCAGTGCAGAAAGAGGGTACGAGCAGTACTTC. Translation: CSAERGYEQYF.

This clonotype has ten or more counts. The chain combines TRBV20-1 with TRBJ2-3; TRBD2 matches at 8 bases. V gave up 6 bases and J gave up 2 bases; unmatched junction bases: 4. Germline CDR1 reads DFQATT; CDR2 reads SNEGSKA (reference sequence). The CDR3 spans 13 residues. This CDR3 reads CSALAGPTDTQYF. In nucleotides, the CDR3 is TGCAGTGCCTTAGCGGGACCCACAGATACGCAGTATTTT.

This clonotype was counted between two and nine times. DNA for the CDR3: TGTGCCAGCAGAATACAGGGGTTGGGGGACTCCTATAATTCACCCCTCCACTTT. This encodes CASRIQGLGDSYNSPLHF. This chain uses TRBV12-3 or TRBV12-4 with TRBJ1-6, with 7 positions matching TRBD1. CDR3 length: 18 residues. J lost 0 bases, V lost 6 bases, and 11 bases had no gene match.

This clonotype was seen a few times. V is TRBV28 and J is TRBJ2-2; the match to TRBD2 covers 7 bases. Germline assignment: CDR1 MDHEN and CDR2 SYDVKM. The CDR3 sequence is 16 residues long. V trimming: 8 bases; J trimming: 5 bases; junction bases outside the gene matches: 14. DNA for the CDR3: TGTGCCAGCTGCCTTGCGGGACTACAAGGGACCGGGGAGCTGTTTTTT. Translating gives CASCLAGLQGTGELFF.

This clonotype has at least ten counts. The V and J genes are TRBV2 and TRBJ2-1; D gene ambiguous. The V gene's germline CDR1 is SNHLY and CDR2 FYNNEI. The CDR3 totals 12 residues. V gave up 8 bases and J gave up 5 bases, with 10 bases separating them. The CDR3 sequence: CASPGYDNEQFF. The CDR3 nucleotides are TGTGCCAGCCCGGGCTACGACAATGAGCAGTTCTTC.

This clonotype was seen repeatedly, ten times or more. Written as DNA, the CDR3 is TGCGCCAGCAGCCGCGGTTCCTCCTACGAGCAGTACTTC. It codes for CASSRGSSYEQYF. The rearrangement joins TRBV5-1 to TRBJ2-7; D is uncertain. Germline values: CDR1 SGHRS, CDR2 YFSETQ. The CDR3 totals 13 residues. Trimming took off 4 bases at V and 0 bases at J, with 8 bases between the two ends.

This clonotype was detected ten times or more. CDR3 protein: CAIRPTSGPLGEQYF. The DNA of the CDR3 is TGTGCCATCAGGCCTACTAGCGGCCCCCTAGGCGAGCAGTACTTC. The chain recombines TRBV10-3 with TRBJ2-7; 8 nucleotides agree with TRBD2. CDR1 and CDR2 (germline): ENHRY, SYGVKD. This CDR3 contains 15 residues. Trimming at V came to 6 bases and at J to 6 bases, leaving 13 bases not matched to a gene.

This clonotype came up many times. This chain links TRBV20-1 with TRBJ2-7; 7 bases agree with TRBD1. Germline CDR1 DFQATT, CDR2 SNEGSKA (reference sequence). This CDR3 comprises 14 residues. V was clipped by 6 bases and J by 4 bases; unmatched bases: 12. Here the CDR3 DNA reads TGCAGTGCCCCGACAGGGTGGACCCAATACGAGCAGTACTTC. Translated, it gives CSAPTGWTQYEQYF.

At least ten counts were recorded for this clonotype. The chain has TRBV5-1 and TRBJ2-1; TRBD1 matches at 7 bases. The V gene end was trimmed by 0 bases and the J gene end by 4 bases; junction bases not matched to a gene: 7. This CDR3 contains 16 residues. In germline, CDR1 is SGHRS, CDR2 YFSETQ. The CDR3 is CASSLVGTESYNEQFF. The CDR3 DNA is TGCGCCAGCAGCTTGGTAGGGACAGAGAGTTACAATGAGCAGTTCTTC.

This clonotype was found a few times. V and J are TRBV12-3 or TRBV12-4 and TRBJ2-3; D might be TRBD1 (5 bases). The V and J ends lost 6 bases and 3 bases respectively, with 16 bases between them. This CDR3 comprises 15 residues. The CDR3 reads CASRTQTVMTDTQYF. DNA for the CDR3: TGTGCCAGCAGAACCCAGACAGTGATGACAGATACGCAGTATTTT.

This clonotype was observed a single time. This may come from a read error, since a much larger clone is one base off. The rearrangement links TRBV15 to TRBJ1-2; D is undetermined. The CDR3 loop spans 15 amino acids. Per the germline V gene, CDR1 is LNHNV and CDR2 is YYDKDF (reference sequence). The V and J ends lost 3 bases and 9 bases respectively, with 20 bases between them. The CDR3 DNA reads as TGTGCCACCAGCAGTGCTCAGGCTTATCGTAATAGCTACACCTTC. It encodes CATSSAQAYRNSYTF.

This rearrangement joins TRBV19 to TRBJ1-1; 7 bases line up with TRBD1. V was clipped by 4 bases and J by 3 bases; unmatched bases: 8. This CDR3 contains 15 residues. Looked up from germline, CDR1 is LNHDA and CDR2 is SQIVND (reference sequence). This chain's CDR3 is CASSTQQGLDTEAFF. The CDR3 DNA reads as TGTGCCAGTAGTACCCAACAGGGGCTCGACACTGAAGCTTTCTTT.

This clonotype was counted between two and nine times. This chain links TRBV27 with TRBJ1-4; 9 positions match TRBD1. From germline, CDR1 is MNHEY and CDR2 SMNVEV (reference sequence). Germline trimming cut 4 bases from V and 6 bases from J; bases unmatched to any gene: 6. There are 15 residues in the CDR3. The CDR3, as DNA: TGTGCCAGCAGTTCCGGGACAGGGTGGGATGAAAAACTGTTTTTT. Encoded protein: CASSSGTGWDEKLFF.

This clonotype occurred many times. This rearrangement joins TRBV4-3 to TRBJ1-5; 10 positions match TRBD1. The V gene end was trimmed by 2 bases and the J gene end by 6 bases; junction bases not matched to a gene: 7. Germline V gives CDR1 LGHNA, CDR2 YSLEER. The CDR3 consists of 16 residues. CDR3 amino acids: CASSQKSRDRGQPQHF. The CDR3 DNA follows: TGCGCCAGCAGCCAAAAAAGCCGGGACAGGGGTCAGCCCCAGCATTTT.

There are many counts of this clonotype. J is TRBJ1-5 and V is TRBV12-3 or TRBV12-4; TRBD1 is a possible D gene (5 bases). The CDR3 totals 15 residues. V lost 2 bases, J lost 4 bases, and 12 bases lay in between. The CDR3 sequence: CASSLPGGRNQPQHF. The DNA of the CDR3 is TGTGCCAGCAGTTTACCGGGGGGTCGTAATCAGCCCCAGCATTTT.

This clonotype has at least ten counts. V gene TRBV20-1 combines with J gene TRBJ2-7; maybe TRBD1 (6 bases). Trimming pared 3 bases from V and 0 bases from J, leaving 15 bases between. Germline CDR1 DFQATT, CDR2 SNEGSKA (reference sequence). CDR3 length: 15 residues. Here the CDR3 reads CSARVAGTFSYEQYF. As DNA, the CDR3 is TGCAGTGCTAGGGTGGCCGGGACATTCTCCTACGAGCAGTACTTC.